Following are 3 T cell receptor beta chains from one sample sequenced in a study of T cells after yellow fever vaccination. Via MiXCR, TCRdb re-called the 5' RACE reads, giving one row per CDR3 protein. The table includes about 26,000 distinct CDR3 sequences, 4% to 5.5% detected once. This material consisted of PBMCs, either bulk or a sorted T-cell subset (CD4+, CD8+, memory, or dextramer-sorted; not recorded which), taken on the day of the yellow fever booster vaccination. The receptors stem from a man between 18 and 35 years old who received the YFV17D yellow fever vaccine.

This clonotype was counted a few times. The CDR3 sequence is CASSLYKKETQYF. The CDR3 DNA sequence: TGTGCCAGCAGCTTATATAAAAAAGAGACCCAGTACTTC. The rearrangement links TRBV7-2 to TRBJ2-5; no reliable D call. Trimming removed 2 bases at V and 3 bases at J, with 7 bases between. The CDR3 is made up of 13 amino acids. The germline V gene encodes CDR1 SGHTA and CDR2 FQGNSA.

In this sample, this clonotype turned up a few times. The CDR3 loop reads CASSPVGLLRPKDNEQFF. In nucleotides, the CDR3 is TGTGCCAGCAGCCCCGTGGGGTTATTACGGCCCAAAGACAATGAGCAGTTCTTC. The chain couples TRBV7-2 to TRBJ2-1; D is uncertain. The V gene lost 5 bases and the J gene lost 5 bases, with 25 bases spanning the gap. There are 18 residues in the CDR3. Germline CDR1 reads SGHTA; CDR2 reads FQGNSA.

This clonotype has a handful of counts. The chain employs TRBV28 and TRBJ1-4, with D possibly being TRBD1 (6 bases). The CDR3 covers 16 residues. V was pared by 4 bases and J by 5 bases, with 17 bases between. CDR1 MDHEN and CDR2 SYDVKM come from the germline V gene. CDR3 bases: TGTGCCAGCAGTTCTCCGGGGATGGGGGCGAATGAAAAACTGTTTTTT. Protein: CASSSPGMGANEKLFF.